The sequence of this TCR beta chain was determined in a study of CD8+CD57+ T cells in acquired aplastic anemia. Study-level information: The sorted CD4+ and CD8+ cells yielded an average around 3 ug of DNA. General observations from the study: Between patients and controls, approximately 29 CD8+ CDR3 sequences were found in common.

This clonotype was seen more than once but under ten times. Its antigen is currently unknown. The template used for profiling TCR beta VDJ and CDR3 was genomic DNA. TCRdb ran MiXCR on the reads and lists one entry per CDR3 protein. This sample has 150,000 to 200,000 distinct CDR3 sequences, with around 48% found just once. CDR3 length equals 17 residues. From germline, CDR1 is LNHDA and CDR2 SQIVND (reference sequence). V was clipped by 3 bases and J by 8 bases; unmatched bases: 15. By flow cytometry, patients selected for sequencing had shown an expansion of CD8+CD57+ cells. Severe acquired aplastic anemia was diagnosed in all patients. Sampling of blood occurred while the patients had still received no therapy.

The receptor was isolated from a human donor with aplastic anemia. This chain uses TRBV19 with TRBJ1-2; 10 bases map to TRBD1. Sequencing input: sorted CD4+, CD8+, or CD8+CD57+ T cells (not recorded which) from PBMCs. The CDR3 loop is CASSIGDRGPLGGGYTF. The CDR3 region has the DNA TGTGCCAGTAGTATTGGGGACAGGGGACCTCTGGGGGGCGGCTACACCTTC.